The rows below give T cell receptor beta chains drawn from one sample of a study. Via MiXCR, TCRdb re-called the 5' RACE reads, giving one row per CDR3 protein. This sample has 8,900 or so distinct CDR3 sequences, with roughly 65% found just once. Sequenced: tumor-infiltrating naive CD4+ T cells sorted from the breast tumor. The receptors were sampled from a female donor with breast cancer. Both conserved end residues are part of each CDR3. D genes are given only for firm matches. Where a row states a size, it is once, few, many or the class of an expanded clone; other rows omit it.

cdr3_aa	cdr3_nt	v_call	j_call	clone_size	d_call
CASSQGRKSQAYGYTF	TGTGCCAGCAGCCAGGGTAGAAAATCACAGGCTTATGGCTACACCTTC	TRBV4-2	TRBJ1-2	.	.
CATRNGQGGTQYF	TGTGCCACCAGGAACGGACAGGGTGGGACCCAGTACTTC	TRBV24-1	TRBJ2-5	.	TRBD1
CASSLTLISAYEQYF	TGTGCCAGCAGCTTAACTCTGATCTCCGCCTACGAGCAGTACTTC	TRBV7-2	TRBJ2-7	.	.
CASSHTQGASSYNEQFF	TGTGCCAGCAGCCATACCCAGGGGGCGAGCTCCTACAATGAGCAGTTCTTC	TRBV4-2	TRBJ2-1	few	TRBD1
CASRPSGRTEQFF	TGTGCCAGCAGGCCTAGCGGGAGGACTGAGCAGTTCTTC	TRBV6-5	TRBJ2-1	.	TRBD2
CASSLEQLQETQYF	TGTGCCAGCAGCTTAGAACAGCTCCAAGAGACCCAGTACTTC	TRBV11-3	TRBJ2-5	.	.
CASSLTGASYEQYF	TGCGCCAGCAGCTTGACGGGGGCCTCCTACGAGCAGTACTTC	TRBV5-1	TRBJ2-7	.	.
CASRLADSPKGADTQYF	TGTGCAAGTCGCTTAGCAGACAGCCCCAAGGGCGCAGATACGCAGTATTTT	TRBV12-2	TRBJ2-3	.	.
CSAGLSGNYNEQFF	TGCAGTGCTGGACTTAGCGGGAACTACAATGAGCAGTTCTTC	TRBV20-1	TRBJ2-1	.	TRBD2
CASRVLGSYEQYF	TGTGCCAGCCGGGTCTTGGGGTCCTACGAGCAGTACTTC	TRBV12-3/TRBV12-4	TRBJ2-7	few	.